The rows below give T cell receptor beta chains drawn from one sample of a study of blood T cell repertoires in COVID-19. The protocol was immunoSEQ multiplex PCR, while the TCRdb copy is restricted to in-frame clones and leaves out a portion. The sample yields 320,000 or so clones, approximately 88% seen once. What was sequenced was PBMCs or T cells enriched from blood (not recorded which). The receptors were gathered from a man aged 55 to 70 who had recovered from COVID-19. The conserved cysteine and the conserved F or W are not part of the CDR3 here. Each record gives: J gene, V gene, clone size, CDR3 protein. Rows may omit the clone size; those that give it use once, few, many or a size class.

j_call: TRBJ2-1
v_call: TRBV11-2
clone_size: NA
cdr3_aa: ASSRPNDLANEQF

j_call: TRBJ2-7
v_call: TRBV5-5
clone_size: NA
cdr3_aa: ASSFGTGGIEQY

j_call: TRBJ2-7
v_call: TRBV5-4
clone_size: NA
cdr3_aa: ASSLELAGAEQY

j_call: TRBJ2-1
v_call: TRBV7-8
clone_size: NA
cdr3_aa: ASSSRLDGYNNEQF

j_call: TRBJ2-6
v_call: TRBV4-3
clone_size: NA
cdr3_aa: ASSQLQFSGANVLT

j_call: TRBJ2-1
v_call: TRBV19
clone_size: NA
cdr3_aa: ATHRGTRRNEQF

j_call: TRBJ1-5
v_call: TRBV7-2
clone_size: NA
cdr3_aa: ASSKGTGGYQPQH

j_call: TRBJ2-6
v_call: TRBV7-2
clone_size: NA
cdr3_aa: ASSRQVSGANVLT

j_call: TRBJ2-2
v_call: TRBV7-9
clone_size: NA
cdr3_aa: ASRSTLAGRITGELF

j_call: TRBJ2-7
v_call: TRBV6-5
clone_size: NA
cdr3_aa: ASRPDRGVAYEQY

j_call: TRBJ2-1
v_call: TRBV24-1
clone_size: NA
cdr3_aa: ATSGTRDRFYNEQF

j_call: TRBJ2-7
v_call: TRBV5-1
clone_size: NA
cdr3_aa: ASSSPGTGGYEQY

j_call: TRBJ2-7
v_call: TRBV27
clone_size: NA
cdr3_aa: ASSSRQGAIYEQY

j_call: TRBJ2-5
v_call: TRBV14
clone_size: NA
cdr3_aa: ASSQAEREMETQY

j_call: TRBJ1-5
v_call: TRBV19
clone_size: few
cdr3_aa: ASTIWGLQPQH

j_call: TRBJ2-1
v_call: TRBV19
clone_size: NA
cdr3_aa: ASIPGTGINSNEQF

j_call: TRBJ1-2
v_call: TRBV5-1
clone_size: NA
cdr3_aa: ASSEASDRVKNYGYT

j_call: TRBJ2-7
v_call: TRBV5-1
clone_size: NA
cdr3_aa: ASSFLQGAALTYEQY

j_call: TRBJ1-1
v_call: TRBV2
clone_size: NA
cdr3_aa: ASIIRQMDTEAF

j_call: TRBJ1-1
v_call: TRBV19
clone_size: NA
cdr3_aa: ASSQGHTEAF

j_call: TRBJ1-5
v_call: TRBV19
clone_size: NA
cdr3_aa: ASSIRDRDNQPQH

j_call: TRBJ1-5
v_call: TRBV30
clone_size: NA
cdr3_aa: AWNPGGAQQPQH